This T cell receptor beta chain was captured in a study of CD8+ T cells in alopecia areata. Study-level results: Besides other cells, scalp samples also yield sequences of resident alphabeta T cells from normal skin.

CDR3 size: 13 residues. Trimming cost V 7 bases and J 4 bases; bases outside gene matches: 3. Germline-derived CDR1 and CDR2 are SQVTM and ANQGSEA. Following extraction, RNA underwent reverse transcription to cDNA, which served as the sequencing template. Sequenced by immunoSEQ multiplex PCR; TCRdb stores in-frame clones only, minus some. In the table there are 150,000 to 200,000 clones, 55% to 65% of which are singletons. From PBMCs, CD4+ and CD8+ T cells were sorted. This clone was counted between two and nine times. Its cognate antigen is unknown. The TCR comes from a human donor in good health. Sequences were obtained from CD4+ T cells sorted from blood. The genes are TRBV29-1 and TRBJ2-5; 13 bases are shared with TRBD2. The CDR3 DNA is TGCAGCGCCGGACTAGCGGGAGTAGAGACCCAGTACTTC. As protein: CSAGLAGVETQYF.